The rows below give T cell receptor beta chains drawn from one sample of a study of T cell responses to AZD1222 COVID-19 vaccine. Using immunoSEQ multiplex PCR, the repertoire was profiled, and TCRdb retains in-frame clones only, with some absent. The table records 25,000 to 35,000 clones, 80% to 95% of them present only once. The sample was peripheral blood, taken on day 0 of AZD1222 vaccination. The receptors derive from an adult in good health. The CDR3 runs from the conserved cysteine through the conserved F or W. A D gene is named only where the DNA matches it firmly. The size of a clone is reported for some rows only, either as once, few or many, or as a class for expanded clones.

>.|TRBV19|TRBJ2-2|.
TGTGCCAGTAGAGCTTTGGGTAACACCGGGGAGCTGTTTTTT
CASRALGNTGELFF
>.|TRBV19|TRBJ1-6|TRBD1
TGTGCCAGTAGTACGACAGGGGTACCCAATTCACCCCTCCACTTT
CASSTTGVPNSPLHF
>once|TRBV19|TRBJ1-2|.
TGTGCCAGTAGTACTCGCGGGGGCGGCTACACCTTC
CASSTRGGGYTF
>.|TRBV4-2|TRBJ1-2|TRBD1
TGTGCCAGCAGCCAAGAAACAGGGGGTGGGGTGGGCTATGGCTACACCTTC
CASSQETGGGVGYGYTF
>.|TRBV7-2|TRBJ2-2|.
TGTGCCAGCAGCTTAAACAGGGTAAACACCGGGGAGCTGTTTTTT
CASSLNRVNTGELFF
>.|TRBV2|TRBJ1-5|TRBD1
TGTGCCAGCACTATGACAGGGCCCAATCAGCCCCAGCATTTT
CASTMTGPNQPQHF
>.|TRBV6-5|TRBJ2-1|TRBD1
TGTGCCAGCAGGCCCGCCGGGACAGGGACGAATGAGCAGTTCTTC
CASRPAGTGTNEQFF
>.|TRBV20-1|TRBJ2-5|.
TGCAGTGCTAGGCCGCAAGAGACCCAGTACTTC
CSARPQETQYF
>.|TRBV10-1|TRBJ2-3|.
TGCGCCAGCAGTGAGTCCGGTGCCCTCACAGATACGCAGTATTTT
CASSESGALTDTQYF
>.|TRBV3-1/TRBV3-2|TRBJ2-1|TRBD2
TGTGCCAGCAGCCAAGCTCTACTAGCGGGGGGGATCTCCTACAATGAGCAGTTCTTC
CASSQALLAGGISYNEQFF
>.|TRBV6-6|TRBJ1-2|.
TGTGCCAGCAGTAAAAACTCCGAGGGCTACACCTTC
CASSKNSEGYTF
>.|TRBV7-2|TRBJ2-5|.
TGTGCCAGCAGCTTAGGCGGCTCACAAGAGACCCAGTACTTC
CASSLGGSQETQYF
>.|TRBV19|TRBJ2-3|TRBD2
TGTGCCAGTAGTACCATAGCGGGGGGCACAGATACGCAGTATTTT
CASSTIAGGTDTQYF
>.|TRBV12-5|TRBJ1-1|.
TGTGCTAGTGGTTTGGGACTCATGGAAACTGAAGCTTTCTTT
CASGLGLMETEAFF
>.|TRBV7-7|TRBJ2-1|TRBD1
TGTGCCAGCGGGACAGGGGGTAACAATGAGCAGTTCTTC
CASGTGGNNEQFF
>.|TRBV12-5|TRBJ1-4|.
TGTGCTAGTGGTTTGTATGCAGGGGTTAATGAAAAACTGTTTTTT
CASGLYAGVNEKLFF
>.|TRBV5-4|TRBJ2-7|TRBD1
TGTGCCAGCAGCTCCCTCCGACAGGGGGACTACGAGCAGTACTTC
CASSSLRQGDYEQYF
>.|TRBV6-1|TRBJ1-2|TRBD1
TGTGCCAGCAGTGAACGAGGGGGCGGAGGCTATGGCTACACCTTC
CASSERGGGGYGYTF
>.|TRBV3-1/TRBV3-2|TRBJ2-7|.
TGTGCCCGCAGCCAACACGAAAGCGGCAGGGGAGGCTACGAGCAGTACTTC
CARSQHESGRGGYEQYF
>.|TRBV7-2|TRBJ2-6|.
TGTGCCAGCAGCTTAGTCGGCGGGGCCAACGTCCTGACTTTC
CASSLVGGANVLTF
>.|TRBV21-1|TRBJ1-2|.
TGTGCCAGCAAGAACGCTCAGACAGGGGGAGGGGGCTACACCTTC
CASKNAQTGGGGYTF
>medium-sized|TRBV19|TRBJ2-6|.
TGTGCCAGTAGTATTGCCGGGACAAGGGTCTCTGGGGCCAACGTCCTGACTTTC
CASSIAGTRVSGANVLTF
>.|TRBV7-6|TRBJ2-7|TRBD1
TGTGCCAGCAGCATTGGACAGGGGGCCACCTACGAGCAGTACTTC
CASSIGQGATYEQYF
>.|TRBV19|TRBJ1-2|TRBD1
TGTGCCAGTAGAGACAGGGGGATCGATGGCTACACCTTC
CASRDRGIDGYTF
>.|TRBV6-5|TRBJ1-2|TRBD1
TGTGCCAGCAGTTATTCGCAGGGGGCGGCCTATGGCTACACCTTC
CASSYSQGAAYGYTF
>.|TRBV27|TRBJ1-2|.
TGTGCCAGCAACCCTACGGCGAAGAACTATGGCTACACCTTC
CASNPTAKNYGYTF
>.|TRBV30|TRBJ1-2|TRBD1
TGTGCCTGGAGGAATCCGGGACAGGGGGCGAACTATGGCTACACCTTC
CAWRNPGQGANYGYTF
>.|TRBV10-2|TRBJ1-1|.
TGCGCCAGCAGTGTAACAGGGTCCACTGAAGCTTTCTTT
CASSVTGSTEAFF